This T cell receptor (beta chain) was retrieved from a study of early T cells in non-severe SARS-CoV-2 infection. The CDR3 runs to 15 residues. Germline-derived CDR1 and CDR2 are SNHLY and FYNNEI. About this clonotype itself: The germline gene is not matched at one end of the junction; a read error may be the cause.

TCRdb passed the 5' RACE reads through MiXCR, listing each CDR3 protein once. Of some 88,000 distinct CDR3 sequences listed, 16% are singletons. The receptor's source is an adult who was a healthcare worker with PCR-confirmed SARS-CoV-2 infection or an uninfected control (not recorded which). The rearrangement links TRBV2 to TRBJ2-7, with TRBD1 matching 8 bases. Sequencing was performed on whole blood, taken at baseline. The CDR3 sequence: CASREGTGAPYEQYF. CDR3 DNA: TGTGCCAGCAGAGAAGGGACAGGTGCCCCCTACGAGCAGTACTTC.